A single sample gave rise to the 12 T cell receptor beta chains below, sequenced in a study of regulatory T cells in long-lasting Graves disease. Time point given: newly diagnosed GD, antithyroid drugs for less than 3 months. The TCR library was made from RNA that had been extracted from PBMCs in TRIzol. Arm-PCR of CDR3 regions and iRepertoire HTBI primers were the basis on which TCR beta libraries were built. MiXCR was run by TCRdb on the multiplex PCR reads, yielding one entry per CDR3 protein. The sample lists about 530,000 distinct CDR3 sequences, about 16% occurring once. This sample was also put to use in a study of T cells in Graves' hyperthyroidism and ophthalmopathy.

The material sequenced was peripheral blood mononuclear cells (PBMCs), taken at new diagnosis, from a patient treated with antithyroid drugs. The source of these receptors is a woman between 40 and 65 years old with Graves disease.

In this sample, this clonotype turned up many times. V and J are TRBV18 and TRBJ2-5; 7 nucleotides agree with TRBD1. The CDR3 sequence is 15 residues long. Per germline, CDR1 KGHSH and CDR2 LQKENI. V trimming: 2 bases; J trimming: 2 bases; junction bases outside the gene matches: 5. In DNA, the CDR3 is TGTGCCAGCTCACCAATGGGGACAGCACAAGAGACCCAGTACTTC. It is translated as CASSPMGTAQETQYF. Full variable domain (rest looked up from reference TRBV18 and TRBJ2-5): NAGVMQNPRHLVRRRGQEARLRCSPMKGHSHVYWYRQLPEEGLKFMVYLQKENIIDESGMPKERFSAEFPKEGPSILRIQQVVRGDSAAYFCASSPMGTAQETQYFGPGTRLLVL.

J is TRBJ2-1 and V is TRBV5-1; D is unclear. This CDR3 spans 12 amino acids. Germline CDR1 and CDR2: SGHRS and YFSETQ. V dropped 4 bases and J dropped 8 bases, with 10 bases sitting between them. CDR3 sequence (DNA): TGCGCCAGCAGCCAAGGGATCGATGAGCAGTTCTTC. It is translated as CASSQGIDEQFF.

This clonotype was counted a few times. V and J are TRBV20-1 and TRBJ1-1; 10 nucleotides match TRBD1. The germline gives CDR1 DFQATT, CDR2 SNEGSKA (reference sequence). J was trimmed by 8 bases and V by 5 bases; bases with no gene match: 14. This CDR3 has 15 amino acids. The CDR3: CSAAGTGAPGAEAFF. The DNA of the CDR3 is TGCAGTGCTGCAGGGACAGGGGCTCCGGGGGCCGAAGCTTTCTTT.

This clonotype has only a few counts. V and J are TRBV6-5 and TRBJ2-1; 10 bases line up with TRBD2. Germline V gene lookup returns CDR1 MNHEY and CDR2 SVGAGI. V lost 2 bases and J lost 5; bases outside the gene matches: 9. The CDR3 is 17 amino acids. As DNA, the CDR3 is TGTGCCAGCAGTTACCGGTTAGCGGGGGGTTGGAACAATGAGCAGTTCTTC. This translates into CASSYRLAGGWNNEQFF.

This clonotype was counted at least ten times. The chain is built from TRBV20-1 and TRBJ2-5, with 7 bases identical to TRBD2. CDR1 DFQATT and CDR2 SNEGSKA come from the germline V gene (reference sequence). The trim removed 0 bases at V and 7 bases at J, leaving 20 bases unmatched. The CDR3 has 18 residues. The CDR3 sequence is CSARELGEAGLFAGTQYF. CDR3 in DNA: TGCAGTGCTAGAGAATTAGGTGAAGCGGGGCTTTTCGCAGGGACCCAGTACTTC.

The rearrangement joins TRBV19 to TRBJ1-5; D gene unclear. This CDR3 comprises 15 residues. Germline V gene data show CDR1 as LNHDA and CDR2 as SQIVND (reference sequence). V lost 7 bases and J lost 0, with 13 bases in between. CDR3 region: CASTQVPYSNQPQHF. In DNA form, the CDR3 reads TGTGCCAGTACCCAAGTTCCCTATAGCAATCAGCCCCAGCATTTT.

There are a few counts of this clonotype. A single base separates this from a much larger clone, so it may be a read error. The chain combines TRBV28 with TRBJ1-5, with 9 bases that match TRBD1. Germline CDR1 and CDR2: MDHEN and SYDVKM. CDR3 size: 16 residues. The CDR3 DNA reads TGTGCCGGCAGTACTCCGGGACAGGGAAGCAATCAGCCCCAGCATTTT. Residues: CAGSTPGQGSNQPQHF.

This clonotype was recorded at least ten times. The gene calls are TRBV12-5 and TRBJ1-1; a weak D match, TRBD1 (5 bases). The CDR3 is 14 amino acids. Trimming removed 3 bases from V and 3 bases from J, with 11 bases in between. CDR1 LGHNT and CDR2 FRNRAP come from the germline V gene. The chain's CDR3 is CASGFSLGDTEAFF. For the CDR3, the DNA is TGTGCTAGTGGTTTTTCCCTGGGGGACACTGAAGCTTTCTTT.

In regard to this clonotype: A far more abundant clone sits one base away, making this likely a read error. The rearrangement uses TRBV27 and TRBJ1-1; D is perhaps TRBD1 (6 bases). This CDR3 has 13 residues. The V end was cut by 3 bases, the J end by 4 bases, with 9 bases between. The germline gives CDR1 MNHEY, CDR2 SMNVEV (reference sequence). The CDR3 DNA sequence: TGTGCCAGCAGTTTTCAGGGGAGCACTGAAGCTTTCTTT. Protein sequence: CASSFQGSTEAFF.

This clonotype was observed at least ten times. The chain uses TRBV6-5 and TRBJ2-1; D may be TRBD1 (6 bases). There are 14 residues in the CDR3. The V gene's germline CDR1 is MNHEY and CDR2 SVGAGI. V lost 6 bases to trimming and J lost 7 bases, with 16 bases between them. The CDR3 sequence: CASSYPGQLNEQFF. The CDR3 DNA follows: TGTGCCAGCAGCTACCCTGGACAGCTAAATGAGCAGTTCTTC.

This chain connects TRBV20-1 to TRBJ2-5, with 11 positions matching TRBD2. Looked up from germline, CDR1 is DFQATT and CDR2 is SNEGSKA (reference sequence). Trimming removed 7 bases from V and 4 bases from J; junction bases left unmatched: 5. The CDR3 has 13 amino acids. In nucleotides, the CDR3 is TGCAGTGGCCAACTAGCGGGGGCAGAGACCCAGTACTTC. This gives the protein CSGQLAGAETQYF.

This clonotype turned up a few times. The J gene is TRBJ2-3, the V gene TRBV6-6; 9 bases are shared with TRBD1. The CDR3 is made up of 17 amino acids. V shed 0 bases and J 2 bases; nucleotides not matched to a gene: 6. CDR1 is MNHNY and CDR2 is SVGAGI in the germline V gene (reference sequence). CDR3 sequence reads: CASSYSSWTGDTDTQYF. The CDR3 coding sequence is TGTGCCAGCAGTTACTCGTCTTGGACAGGGGACACAGATACGCAGTATTTT.